This T cell receptor (beta chain) was identified in a study of Ad26.COV2.S vaccination and SARS-CoV-2 variants. Points from the study as a whole: Substantial response breadth was reportedly seen for spike-specific CD8+ and CD4+ T cells after vaccination. The study found similar non-spike TCR breadth in vaccine and placebo recipients.

About this clone itself: As yet, its antigen is unknown.

The CDR3 is 15 amino acids. Germline V gene sequence: CDR1 SGHNT, CDR2 YYREEE (reference sequence). Unmatched junction bases numbered 3, after V lost 4 bases and J lost 0 bases. Clones were sequenced by immunoSEQ multiplex PCR, and TCRdb holds only the in-frame ones, with some missing. The table has a few hundred thousand clones, more than 70% seen once; the top ten hold about 3.1%. Treatment of the sample: roughly 19 received Ad26.COV2.S at low or high dose, single or two shots; several received placebo; per-sample allocation not given. The study sampled participants on day 63 after the first vaccine or placebo injection.

This chain uses TRBV5-4 with TRBJ2-3; TRBD1 agrees at 9 bases. This TCR came from a person between 18 and 65 years old who received the Ad26.COV2.S COVID-19 vaccine or a placebo. The sample was peripheral blood, taken in a trial of Ad26.COV2.S vaccine versus placebo. Here the CDR3 DNA reads TGTGCCAGCAGCACGGGACAGGGTAGCACAGATACGCAGTATTTT. It translates to CASSTGQGSTDTQYF.